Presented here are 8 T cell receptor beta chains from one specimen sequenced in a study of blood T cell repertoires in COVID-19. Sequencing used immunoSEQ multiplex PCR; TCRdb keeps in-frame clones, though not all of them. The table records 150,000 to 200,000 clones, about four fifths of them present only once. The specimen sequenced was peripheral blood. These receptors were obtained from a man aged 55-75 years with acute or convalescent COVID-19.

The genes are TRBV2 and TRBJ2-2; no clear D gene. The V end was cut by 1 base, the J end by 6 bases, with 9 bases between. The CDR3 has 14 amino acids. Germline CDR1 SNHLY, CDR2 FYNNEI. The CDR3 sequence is CASSEEGDAGELFF. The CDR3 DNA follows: TGTGCCAGCAGTGAAGAAGGAGACGCCGGGGAGCTGTTTTTT.

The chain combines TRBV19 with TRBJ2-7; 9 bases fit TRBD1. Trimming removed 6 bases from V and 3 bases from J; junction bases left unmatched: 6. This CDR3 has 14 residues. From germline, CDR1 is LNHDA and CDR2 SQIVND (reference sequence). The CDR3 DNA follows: TGTGCCAGTAGGAAGGACAGGGGATACTACGAGCAGTACTTC. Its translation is CASRKDRGYYEQYF.

The CDR3 region has the DNA TGCGCCAGCAGCTTTATCCAGGGGTTGGAGACCCAGTACTTC. This gives the protein CASSFIQGLETQYF. The V call is TRBV5-1, the J call TRBJ2-5; D may be TRBD1 (6 bases). V shed 2 bases and J shed 5 bases, with 13 bases lying between them. Per the germline V gene, CDR1 is SGHRS and CDR2 is YFSETQ. The CDR3 is made up of 14 amino acids.

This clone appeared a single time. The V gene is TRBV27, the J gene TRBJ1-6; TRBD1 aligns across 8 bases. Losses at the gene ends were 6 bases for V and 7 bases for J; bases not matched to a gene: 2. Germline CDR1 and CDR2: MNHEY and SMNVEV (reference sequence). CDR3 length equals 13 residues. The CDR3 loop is CASRGTGNSPLHF. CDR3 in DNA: TGTGCCAGCAGGGGGACAGGAAATTCACCCCTCCACTTT.

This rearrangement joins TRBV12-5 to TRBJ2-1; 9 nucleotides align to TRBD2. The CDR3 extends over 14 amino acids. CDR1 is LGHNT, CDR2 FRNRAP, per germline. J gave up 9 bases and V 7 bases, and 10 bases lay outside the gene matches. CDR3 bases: TGTGCTAGTGACCAGGGCGGGGGGGCGTTTGAGCAGTTCTTC. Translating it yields CASDQGGGAFEQFF.

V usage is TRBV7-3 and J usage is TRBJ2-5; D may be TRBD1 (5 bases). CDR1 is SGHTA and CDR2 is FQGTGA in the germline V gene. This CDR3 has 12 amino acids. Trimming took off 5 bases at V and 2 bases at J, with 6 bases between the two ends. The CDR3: CASSAGQETQYF. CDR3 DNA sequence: TGTGCCAGCAGCGCAGGGCAAGAGACCCAGTACTTC. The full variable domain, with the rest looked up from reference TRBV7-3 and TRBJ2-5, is GAGVSQTPSNKVTEKGKYVELRCDPISGHTALYWYRQSLGQGPEFLIYFQGTGAADDSGLPNDRFFAVRPEGSVSTLKIQRTERGDSAVYLCASSAGQETQYFGPGTRLLVL.

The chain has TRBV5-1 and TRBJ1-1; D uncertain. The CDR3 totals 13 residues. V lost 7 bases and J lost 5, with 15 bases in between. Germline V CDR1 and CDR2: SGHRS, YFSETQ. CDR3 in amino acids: CASQPEGGTEAFF. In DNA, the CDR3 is TGCGCCAGCCAACCGGAGGGAGGTACTGAAGCTTTCTTT. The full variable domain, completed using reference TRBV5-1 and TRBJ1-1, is KAGVTQTPRYLIKTRGQQVTLSCSPISGHRSVSWYQQTPGQGLQFLFEYFSETQRNKGNFPGRFSGRQFSNSRSEMNVSTLELGDSALYLCASQPEGGTEAFFGQGTRLTVV.

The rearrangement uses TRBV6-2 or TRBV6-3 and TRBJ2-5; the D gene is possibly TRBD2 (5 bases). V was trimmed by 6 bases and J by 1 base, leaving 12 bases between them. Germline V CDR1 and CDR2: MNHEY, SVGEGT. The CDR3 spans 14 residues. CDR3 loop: CASSQRLFQETQYF. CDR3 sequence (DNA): TGTGCCAGCAGCCAACGACTATTCCAAGAGACCCAGTACTTC.